These T cell receptor beta chains were read from a single sample in a study of cytomegalovirus exposure and HLA in healthy donors. TCRdb's copy holds only in-frame clones and misses some; the assay was immunoSEQ multiplex PCR. The data hold 30,000 to 40,000 clones, with approximately 80% observed a single time. Sample: PBMCs. The source is a woman between 18 and 30 years old in good health and CMV-seronegative. The CDR3 runs from the conserved cysteine through the conserved F or W. D genes are given only for firm matches. Where a row states a size, it is once, few, many or the class of an expanded clone; other rows omit it.

cdr3_nt cdr3_aa d_call j_call v_call clone_size
TGTGCCAGCAGCCCCGAAAAAGCGGGAGGGTCCAATGAGCAGTTCTTC CASSPEKAGGSNEQFF TRBD2 TRBJ2-1 TRBV5-4 once
TGTGCCATCAGTGAGGGACAGGGGGTCCAAGAGACCCAGTACTTC CAISEGQGVQETQYF TRBD1 TRBJ2-5 TRBV10-3 -
TGTGCCAGCAGCTGGGGGGACAGTTACTTTCAAGAGACCCAGTACTTC CASSWGDSYFQETQYF - TRBJ2-5 TRBV5-4 -
TGTGCCAGCAGCTCAACCTCGGGACACCATACGCAGTATTTT CASSSTSGHHTQYF - TRBJ2-3 TRBV7-6 -
TGTGCCAGCAGTTTGGCGGAGGCCTATGGCTACACCTTC CASSLAEAYGYTF - TRBJ1-2 TRBV28 -
TGTGCCAGTAGAACAACAGGGAGTCCCTACGAGCAGTACTTC CASRTTGSPYEQYF - TRBJ2-7 TRBV19 -
TGTGCCATCAGTGATGGAGGGGCTGAGCAGTTCTTC CAISDGGAEQFF - TRBJ2-1 TRBV10-3 -
TGCGCCAGCAGCCAACGGGAACAGGGTCGGGGCTACGAGCAGTACTTC CASSQREQGRGYEQYF - TRBJ2-7 TRBV4-3 -
TGCGCCAGCAGCCAAGACGGGACAGGGGGGGCCGAGCAGTACTTC CASSQDGTGGAEQYF TRBD1 TRBJ2-7 TRBV4-3 -
TGTGTAGCAGGGGGGTTGAACATGAACACTGAAGCTTTCTTT CVAGGLNMNTEAFF TRBD1 TRBJ1-1 TRBV6-5 -
TGTGCCAGCAATCGAGGCTCCTACGAGCAGTACTTC CASNRGSYEQYF - TRBJ2-7 TRBV28 -
TGTGCCAGCAGCCCCGAACCGGGCAGGGTAAGCGAGCAGTACTTC CASSPEPGRVSEQYF - TRBJ2-7 TRBV11-3 -
TGTGCCAGCAGTGAATATTTTGTGGGGACAGGTAACTCCTACGAGCAGTACTTC CASSEYFVGTGNSYEQYF TRBD1 TRBJ2-7 TRBV6-1 -
TGTGCCAGTACCTTTGGTAGCGGGCCGGGCACAGATACGCAGTATTTT CASTFGSGPGTDTQYF TRBD2 TRBJ2-3 TRBV19 once
TGTGCCAGCAGCCTAGACCTCACCGGGGAGCTGTTTTTT CASSLDLTGELFF - TRBJ2-2 TRBV4-2 few
TGTGCCAGCAGCCCCCGGACTTCGAATGAGCAGTTCTTC CASSPRTSNEQFF - TRBJ2-1 TRBV6-4 medium-sized
TGTGCCAGTAGTAGAGCGGGCCTCACAGATACGCAGTATTTT CASSRAGLTDTQYF - TRBJ2-3 TRBV19 -
TGTGCTAGAGGGGTTAGGGACTCTGGAAACACCATATATTTT CARGVRDSGNTIYF - TRBJ1-3 TRBV12-5 -
TGTGCCAGCAGTGACACGGACAGGGGACAACTGTTTTTT CASSDTDRGQLFF TRBD1 TRBJ1-4 TRBV6-4 few
TGTGCCAGCAGTTTGACGGGGATCTACGAGCAGTACTTC CASSLTGIYEQYF - TRBJ2-7 TRBV6-1 -
TGCGCCAGCAGCCTTAGCGGGGGGACGGGGGAGACCCAGTACTTC CASSLSGGTGETQYF TRBD2 TRBJ2-5 TRBV5-1 -
TGTGCCAGCAGCCAAAACCGCGACTGGTGGCTAGCGGGAGGAGTAAACGGCAAGCAGTACTTC CASSQNRDWWLAGGVNGKQYF TRBD2 TRBJ2-7 TRBV14 -
TGTGCCAGCCGCCAACAGGGCTCGATTCAGCCCCAGCATTTT CASRQQGSIQPQHF - TRBJ1-5 TRBV6-5 -
TGTGCCAGCAGCGTAAATCCGGGACTAGCGGCCTTGGACTACGAGCAGTACTTC CASSVNPGLAALDYEQYF TRBD2 TRBJ2-7 TRBV9 -
TGTGCCAGCAGCGGACAGGGGAAAAGAACCACTGAAGCTTTCTTT CASSGQGKRTTEAFF TRBD1 TRBJ1-1 TRBV2 -
TGTGCCAGCAACACTGCCGGGGAAACAACAAGTGAGCAGTTCTTC CASNTAGETTSEQFF - TRBJ2-1 TRBV7-9 -
TGTGCCAGCAGGTGGGGACAAGGATACACAGATACGCAGTATTTT CASRWGQGYTDTQYF - TRBJ2-3 TRBV2 once
TGTGCCAGCAGTTATTCGTCTGCTAATGAAAAACTGTTTTTT CASSYSSANEKLFF - TRBJ1-4 TRBV6-5 once
TGTGCCAGCAGCTTAGACGGACAGGGGGGGGCTTTCTTT CASSLDGQGGAFF TRBD1 TRBJ1-1 TRBV7-9 -
TGTGCCATCAGTGTGGGGGCTGGTCAGCCCCAGCATTTT CAISVGAGQPQHF - TRBJ1-5 TRBV10-3 once
TGTGCCAGCAGCTCCAGGGTTTTCGAGCAGTTCTTC CASSSRVFEQFF - TRBJ2-1 TRBV7-8 -
TGCGCCAGCAGCGTAATACCGGGACAGGGCCAGGACACCATATATTTT CASSVIPGQGQDTIYF TRBD1 TRBJ1-3 TRBV4-3 -
TGTGCCAGCAGTGAAATCTCTAGCGCTCCCTCATTCTCCTACGAGCAGTACTTC CASSEISSAPSFSYEQYF - TRBJ2-7 TRBV6-1 -
TGTGCCAGCTCCGGGACAGGAAAAATCTCAGGATCCTACGAGCAGTACTTC CASSGTGKISGSYEQYF TRBD1 TRBJ2-7 TRBV27 -
TGTGCCAGCAGTTACCAGGGGCTCAGTCTGAACACTGAAGCTTTCTTT CASSYQGLSLNTEAFF - TRBJ1-1 TRBV6-6 -
TGCGCCAGCAACCCCGGACAGACCTACGAGCAGTACTTC CASNPGQTYEQYF - TRBJ2-7 TRBV10-2 -
TGTGCCACGGCCCCACTGGGGGCAGGATCCTACGAGCAGTACTTC CATAPLGAGSYEQYF - TRBJ2-7 TRBV28 -
TGTGCCAGCAGTGGGTCCAGCGGGGGGACAGATACGCAGTATTTT CASSGSSGGTDTQYF TRBD2 TRBJ2-3 TRBV6-1 -
TGTGCCAGCATTCCGGGACTAGGGCCGGATACGCAGTATTTT CASIPGLGPDTQYF TRBD2 TRBJ2-3 TRBV6-1 -
TGCGCCAGCAGCCAAGAGAGGGACTCGGCCGGGAGAGATACGCAGTATTTT CASSQERDSAGRDTQYF - TRBJ2-3 TRBV4-1 once